A single sample gave rise to the 28 T cell receptor beta chains below, sequenced in a study of T cell changes during pregnancy in multiple sclerosis. Profiled with immunoSEQ multiplex PCR; TCRdb holds only in-frame clones, not every one. The sample carries nearly 60,000 clones, about 90% recorded once. Sample: CD4+ T cells from peripheral blood mononuclear cells, taken after pregnancy. The receptors were gathered from a female donor in good health, enrolled as a control in a pregnancy study.

Only one count was recorded for this clone. The rearrangement uses TRBV5-6 and TRBJ2-7, with D tentatively TRBD2 (6 bases). There are 16 residues in the CDR3. CDR1 is SGHDT, CDR2 YYEEEE, per germline. Trimming took off 0 bases at V and 1 base at J, with 14 bases between the two ends. CDR3 amino acids: CASSLGWGVGSYEQYF. Written as DNA, the CDR3 is TGTGCCAGCAGCTTGGGGTGGGGGGTTGGGTCCTACGAGCAGTACTTC.

The chain couples TRBV10-3 to TRBJ2-7; no clear D. The CDR3 is 12 residues long. V lost 2 bases and J 12 bases, leaving 14 bases between the germline ends. CDR1 and CDR2 (germline): ENHRY, SYGVKD. The CDR3 DNA reads TGTGCCATCAGTGAGCCACAAAAACATCTGTACTTC. This translates into CAISEPQKHLYF.

The chain uses TRBV19 and TRBJ2-5; the match to TRBD1 covers 8 bases. This CDR3 is 13 amino acids long. Germline trimming cut 6 bases from V and 5 bases from J; bases unmatched to any gene: 5. Germline loops: CDR1 LNHDA, CDR2 SQIVND (reference sequence). DNA for the CDR3: TGTGCCAGTAGGAGGACAGGGAGGGAGACCCAGTACTTC. This encodes CASRRTGRETQYF.

This chain links TRBV5-6 with TRBJ1-3; D is undetermined. Per the germline V gene, CDR1 is SGHDT and CDR2 is YYEEEE. The CDR3 is made up of 17 amino acids. V dropped 2 bases and J dropped 2 bases, with 17 bases sitting between them. CDR3 bases: TGTGCCAGCAGCTTAGGACTCCCACGGGGAACTGGAAACACCATATATTTT. It specifies CASSLGLPRGTGNTIYF.

The V call is TRBV6-5, the J call TRBJ1-2; D not resolved. The CDR3 runs to 12 residues. Germline lookup yields CDR1 MNHEY and CDR2 SVGAGI. Trimming stripped 4 bases from V and 9 bases from J, with 12 bases between. For the CDR3, the DNA is TGTGCCAGCAGTTCTACCCGGAGTAGCTACACCTTC. Translating gives CASSSTRSSYTF.

CDR3 amino acids: CASSPDGLGANEQFF. Here the CDR3 DNA reads TGTGCCAGCAGCCCTGACGGGCTTGGGGCTAATGAGCAGTTCTTC. This chain uses TRBV4-2 with TRBJ2-1, with D maybe TRBD1 (5 bases). This CDR3 is 15 amino acids long. Trimming took 4 bases from V and 7 from J, leaving 17 bases between them. From germline, CDR1 is LGHNA and CDR2 YNFKEQ.

The V and J genes are TRBV5-6 and TRBJ1-2; D not certain. The germline V gene has CDR1 SGHDT and CDR2 YYEEEE. This CDR3 region has 12 residues. Trimming took 0 bases from V and 8 from J, leaving 8 bases between them. The CDR3 loop reads CASSLEAGGYTF. The CDR3 bases are TGTGCCAGCAGCTTGGAAGCGGGGGGCTACACCTTC.

The rearrangement links TRBV4-1 to TRBJ2-1; 13 nucleotides match TRBD2. The germline V gene has CDR1 MGHRA and CDR2 YSYEKL. Trimming at V came to 4 bases and at J to 8 bases, leaving 8 bases not matched to a gene. The CDR3 has 16 residues. The CDR3 loop is CASSLEGTSGAYEQFF. The CDR3 nucleotides read TGCGCCAGCAGCCTAGAGGGGACTAGCGGGGCCTATGAGCAGTTCTTC.

V usage is TRBV25-1 and J usage is TRBJ2-1, with D possibly matching TRBD2 (5 bases). CDR1 MGHDK and CDR2 SYGVNS come from the germline V gene. The V gene lost 6 bases and the J gene lost 0 bases, with 21 bases spanning the gap. The CDR3 has 18 residues. CDR3: CASSSFAGDFSSYNEQFF. CDR3 coding DNA: TGTGCCAGCAGCTCGTTCGCCGGGGATTTTAGCTCCTACAATGAGCAGTTCTTC.

This rearrangement joins TRBV7-2 to TRBJ2-2, with 8 bases fitting TRBD2. Germline assignment: CDR1 SGHTA and CDR2 FQGNSA. The CDR3 has 16 amino acids. Trimming cost V 5 bases and J 0 bases; bases outside gene matches: 5. Here the CDR3 DNA reads TGTGCCAGCAGCCCCCGGGGGGGTACGAACACCGGGGAGCTGTTTTTT. Encoded protein: CASSPRGGTNTGELFF.

There are a few counts of this clone. This chain links TRBV23-1 with TRBJ1-2; 8 bases are a match to TRBD1. TRBV23-1 is known as an ORF, though its function is uncertain. The V segment lost 3 bases and the J segment 2 bases; nucleotides outside the gene matches: 2. This CDR3 comprises 14 residues. CDR3 DNA sequence: TGCGCCAGCAGTCAGAGGACAGGGAACTATGGCTACACCTTC. Its protein is CASSQRTGNYGYTF.

The chain is built from TRBV9 and TRBJ2-3, with 7 nucleotides matching TRBD2. Germline CDR1 reads SGDLS; CDR2 reads YYNGEE. CDR3 length: 16 residues. V trimming: 4 bases; J trimming: 0 bases; junction bases outside the gene matches: 8. CDR3 nucleotides: TGTGCCAGCAGCTTGGAGCGGGGCGCTAGCACAGATACGCAGTATTTT. Protein: CASSLERGASTDTQYF.

This rearrangement joins TRBV7-2 to TRBJ1-5; 7 positions agree with TRBD1. Unmatched junction bases numbered 3, after V lost 0 bases and J lost 1 base. The CDR3 has 16 amino acids. Germline assignment: CDR1 SGHTA and CDR2 FQGNSA. Here the CDR3 DNA reads TGTGCCAGCAGCTTAGCGCTAGGGGGCAGCAATCAGCCCCAGCATTTT. Residues: CASSLALGGSNQPQHF.

CDR3 sequence reads: CASSTTGIGNYGYTF. Written as DNA, the CDR3 is TGTGCCAGCAGCACCACCGGGATTGGGAACTATGGCTACACCTTC. The V call is TRBV7-9, the J call TRBJ1-2; D is uncertain. Germline CDR1 reads SEHNR; CDR2 reads FQNEAQ (reference sequence). V dropped 5 bases and J dropped 2 bases, with 15 bases sitting between them. The CDR3 totals 15 residues.

Here the CDR3 DNA reads TGTGCCTGGACCGATCAGTCACCCCTCCACTTT. It encodes CAWTDQSPLHF. V and J are TRBV30 and TRBJ1-6; D is uncertain. There are 11 residues in the CDR3. Germline assignment: CDR1 GTSNPN and CDR2 SVGIG (reference sequence). Trimming cost V 4 bases and J 10 bases, with 8 bases left between them.

The chain has TRBV7-9 and TRBJ2-7; TRBD1 is a possible D gene (5 bases). CDR1 is SEHNR, CDR2 FQNEAQ, per germline (reference sequence). Trimming removed 1 base from V and 5 bases from J, with 18 bases in between. The CDR3 covers 16 residues. The CDR3 DNA is TGTGCCAGCAGCTTAGTGGTGCTGGGGCTAATCGACGAGCAGTACTTC. It is translated as CASSLVVLGLIDEQYF.

The CDR3 DNA reads as TGTGCCAGCAGCTCCCGACAGGGAAGCGATGGCTACACCTTC. Its protein product is CASSSRQGSDGYTF. The chain uses TRBV11-3 and TRBJ1-2; TRBD1 matches 7 bases. Trimming cost V 4 bases and J 6 bases; bases outside gene matches: 8. The CDR3 length is 14 residues. Germline loops: CDR1 SGHNT, CDR2 YENEEA. Filled out from reference TRBV11-3 and TRBJ1-2, the complete variable domain reads EAGVVQSPRYKIIEKKQPVAFWCNPISGHNTLYWYLQNLGQGPELLIRYENEEAVDDSQLPKDRFSAERLKGVDSTLKIQPAELGDSAVYLCASSSRQGSDGYTFGSGTRLTVV.

The chain joins TRBV7-2 to TRBJ1-3; no clear D gene. Germline V gene sequence: CDR1 SGHTA, CDR2 FQGNSA. This CDR3 has 16 amino acids. The V gene lost 1 base and the J gene lost 0 bases, with 10 bases spanning the gap. The CDR3 here is CASSLVTSRSGNTIYF. CDR3 bases: TGTGCCAGCAGCTTAGTTACATCCCGCTCTGGAAACACCATATATTTT.

The CDR3 here is CASSPRTAVSSYEQYF. In DNA form, the CDR3 reads TGTGCCAGCTCACCAAGGACAGCGGTCAGCTCCTACGAGCAGTACTTC. This chain joins TRBV18 and TRBJ2-7, with a weak D call TRBD1 (6 bases). With 2 bases removed from V and 0 bases from J, the gap between germline ends came to 14 bases. The CDR3 has 16 amino acids. Germline CDR1 is KGHSH and CDR2 is LQKENI.

V is TRBV9 and J is TRBJ1-4; tentative D call: TRBD1 (5 bases). V dropped 0 bases and J dropped 7 bases, with 10 bases sitting between them. The CDR3 runs to 14 residues. Looked up from germline, CDR1 is SGDLS and CDR2 is YYNGEE. In nucleotides, the CDR3 is TGTGCCAGCAGCGTAGGAGCGGGGCTTGAAAAACTGTTTTTT. Amino acid sequence: CASSVGAGLEKLFF. Based on the CDR3 plus reference TRBV9 and TRBJ1-4, the full variable domain is DSGVTQTPKHLITATGQRVTLRCSPRSGDLSVYWYQQSLDQGLQFLIQYYNGEERAKGNILERFSAQQFPDLHSELNLSSLELGDSALYFCASSVGAGLEKLFFGSGTQLSVL.

V and J are TRBV9 and TRBJ2-7, with TRBD2 matching 8 bases. Germline assignment: CDR1 SGDLS and CDR2 YYNGEE. The CDR3 has 14 amino acids. Trimming cost V 0 bases and J 6 bases; bases outside gene matches: 5. Here the CDR3 reads CASSVAGLAFEQYF. CDR3 bases: TGTGCCAGCAGCGTAGCAGGACTAGCTTTCGAGCAGTACTTC.

The chain uses TRBV7-2 and TRBJ1-2; the match to TRBD1 covers 8 bases. The CDR3 is 15 amino acids. CDR1 SGHTA and CDR2 FQGNSA come from the germline V gene. V dropped 4 bases and J dropped 4; count of bases not matched to a gene: 8. This CDR3 reads CASSSLTGALYGYTF. The CDR3 DNA is TGTGCCAGCAGCTCCTTGACAGGGGCCCTCTATGGCTACACCTTC. Using reference TRBV7-2 and TRBJ1-2 for the parts outside the CDR3, the full variable domain is GAGVSQSPSNKVTEKGKDVELRCDPISGHTALYWYRQSLGQGLEFLIYFQGNSAPDKSGLPSDRFSAERTGGSVSTLTIQRTQQEDSAVYLCASSSLTGALYGYTFGSGTRLTVV.

This chain uses TRBV4-1 with TRBJ2-1; 14 bases align to TRBD2. The CDR3 is 17 residues long. J lost 7 bases, V lost 6 bases, and 11 bases had no gene match. The germline gives CDR1 MGHRA, CDR2 YSYEKL. The CDR3 loop reads CASRAVQGLAGENEQFF. CDR3 coding DNA: TGCGCCAGCAGAGCAGTTCAGGGACTAGCGGGGGAGAATGAGCAGTTCTTC.

In its sample, this clone was seen once. The chain carries TRBV11-1 and TRBJ2-3; TRBD1 matches at 7 bases. J gave up 0 bases and V 3 bases, and 9 bases lay outside the gene matches. This CDR3 contains 17 residues. Germline lookup yields CDR1 SGHAT and CDR2 FQDESV (reference sequence). The CDR3 loop is CASSLGQTSFSTDTQYF. The CDR3 nucleotides are TGTGCCAGCAGCTTGGGACAGACCTCTTTCAGCACAGATACGCAGTATTTT.

This clone has just one count. V usage is TRBV30 and J usage is TRBJ1-4; the D gene is possibly TRBD1 (5 bases). Germline CDR1 GTSNPN, CDR2 SVGIG (reference sequence). Trimming stripped 2 bases from V and 6 bases from J, with 10 bases between. The CDR3 spans 13 residues. CDR3 sequence reads: CAWSMGGDEKLFF. The CDR3 nucleotides read TGTGCCTGGAGTATGGGGGGGGATGAAAAACTGTTTTTT. Full variable domain (missing parts from reference TRBV30 and TRBJ1-4): SQTIHQWPATLVQPVGSPLSLECTVEGTSNPNLYWYRQAAGRGLQLLFYSVGIGQISSEVPQNLSASRPQDRQFILSSKKLLLSDSGFYLCAWSMGGDEKLFFGSGTQLSVL.

The sample holds a few counts of this clone. This rearrangement joins TRBV6-1 to TRBJ1-3; no reliable D call. The CDR3 has 16 amino acids. The germline gives CDR1 MNHNS, CDR2 SASEGT. The V end lost 1 base, the J end lost 0 bases, and 10 bases lay between the germline ends. CDR3 sequence reads: CASSEGPLNSGNTIYF. CDR3 DNA sequence: TGTGCCAGCAGTGAAGGGCCCCTGAACTCTGGAAACACCATATATTTT.

J is TRBJ2-3 and V is TRBV30; 9 bases agree with TRBD2. This CDR3 is built from 14 residues. Germline lookup yields CDR1 GTSNPN and CDR2 SVGIG (reference sequence). J lost 6 bases, V lost 4 bases, and 8 bases had no gene match. The CDR3 DNA sequence: TGTGCCTGGACGCGGGGGGGCCCGTGGGATACGCAGTATTTT. Translated, it gives CAWTRGGPWDTQYF.

The rearrangement uses TRBV6-5 and TRBJ1-2, with 9 bases identical to TRBD1. Per the germline V gene, CDR1 is MNHEY and CDR2 is SVGAGI. The CDR3 has 15 amino acids. V dropped 4 bases and J dropped 8; count of bases not matched to a gene: 11. The CDR3 loop reads CASSSYTGGAYGYTF. CDR3 DNA sequence: TGTGCCAGCAGTTCCTATACAGGGGGCGCCTACGGCTACACCTTC.